This T cell receptor (beta chain) derives from a study of graft-versus-host responses after intestinal transplantation. CDR3 length: 15 amino acids. Looked up from germline, CDR1 is KGHSH and CDR2 is LQKENI. J lost 2 bases, V lost 3 bases, and 1 base had no gene match. Remarks on this clone: The antigen is not known.

Profiled with immunoSEQ multiplex PCR; TCRdb holds only in-frame clones, not every one. The data hold 84,000 or so clones, with roughly 92% observed a single time. Regarding the study as a whole: Investigators detected GvH clones in recipient marrow, with some emerging earlier in ileum or blood.

The input for sequencing was unstimulated CD4+ T cells sorted from spleen or lymph node cells, taken before intestinal transplant. This rearrangement joins TRBV18 to TRBJ2-5; 12 bases are shared with TRBD2. This clonotype was sampled from a human donor who received an intestinal transplant. The CDR3 is CASSPTSGSQETQYF. As DNA, the CDR3 is TGTGCCAGCTCACCGACTAGCGGGAGTCAAGAGACCCAGTACTTC.